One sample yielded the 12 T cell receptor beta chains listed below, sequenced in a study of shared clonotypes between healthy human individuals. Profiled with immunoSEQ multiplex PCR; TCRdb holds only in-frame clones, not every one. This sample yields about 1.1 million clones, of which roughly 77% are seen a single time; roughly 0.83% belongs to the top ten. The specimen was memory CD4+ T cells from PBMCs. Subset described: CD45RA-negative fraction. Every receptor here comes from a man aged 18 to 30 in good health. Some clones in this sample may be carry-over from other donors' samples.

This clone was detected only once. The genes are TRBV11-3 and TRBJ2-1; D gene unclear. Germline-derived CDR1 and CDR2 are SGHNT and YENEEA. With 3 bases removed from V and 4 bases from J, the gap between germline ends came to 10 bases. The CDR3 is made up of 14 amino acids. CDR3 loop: CASSFLGRYNEQFF. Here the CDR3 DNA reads TGTGCCAGCAGCTTCCTGGGAAGATACAATGAGCAGTTCTTC.

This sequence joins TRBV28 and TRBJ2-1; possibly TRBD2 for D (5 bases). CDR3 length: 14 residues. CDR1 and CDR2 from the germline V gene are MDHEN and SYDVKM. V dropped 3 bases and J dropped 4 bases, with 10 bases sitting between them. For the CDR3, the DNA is TGTGCCAGCAGTTTTACTAGACGATACAATGAGCAGTTCTTC. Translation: CASSFTRRYNEQFF.

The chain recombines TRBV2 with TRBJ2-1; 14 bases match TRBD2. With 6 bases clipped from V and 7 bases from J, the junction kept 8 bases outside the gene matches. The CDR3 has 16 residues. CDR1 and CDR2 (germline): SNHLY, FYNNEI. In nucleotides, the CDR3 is TGTGCCAGCAGGGGACCCGGGACTAGCGGGAGTAATGAGCAGTTCTTC. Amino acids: CASRGPGTSGSNEQFF.

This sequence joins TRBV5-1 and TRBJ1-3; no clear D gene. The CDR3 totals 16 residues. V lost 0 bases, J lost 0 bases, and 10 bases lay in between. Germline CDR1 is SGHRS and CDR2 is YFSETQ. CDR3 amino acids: CASSLEDVGSGNTIYF. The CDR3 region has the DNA TGCGCCAGCAGCTTGGAGGACGTCGGCTCTGGAAACACCATATATTTT. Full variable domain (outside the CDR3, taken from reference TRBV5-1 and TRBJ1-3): KAGVTQTPRYLIKTRGQQVTLSCSPISGHRSVSWYQQTPGQGLQFLFEYFSETQRNKGNFPGRFSGRQFSNSRSEMNVSTLELGDSALYLCASSLEDVGSGNTIYFGEGSWLTVV.

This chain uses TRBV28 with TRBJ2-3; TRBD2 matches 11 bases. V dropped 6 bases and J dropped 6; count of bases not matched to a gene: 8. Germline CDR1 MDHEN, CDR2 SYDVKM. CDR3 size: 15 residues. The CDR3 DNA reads TGTGCCAGCAGCACAGCTAGCGGGGGGATCGATACGCAGTATTTT. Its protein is CASSTASGGIDTQYF. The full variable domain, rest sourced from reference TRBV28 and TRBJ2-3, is DVKVTQSSRYLVKRTGEKVFLECVQDMDHENMFWYRQDPGLGLRLIYFSYDVKMKEKGDIPEGYSVSREKKERFSLILESASTNQTSMYLCASSTASGGIDTQYFGPGTRLTVL.

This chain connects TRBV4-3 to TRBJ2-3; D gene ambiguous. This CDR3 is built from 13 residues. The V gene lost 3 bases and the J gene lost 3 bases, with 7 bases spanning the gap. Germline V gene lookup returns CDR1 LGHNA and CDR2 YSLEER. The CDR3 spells CASSHPLTDTQYF. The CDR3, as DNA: TGCGCCAGCAGCCACCCCTTAACAGATACGCAGTATTTT.

CDR3 in amino acids: CASSEAVGLGGSQPQHF. In DNA, the CDR3 is TGTGCCAGCAGTGAAGCGGTAGGTTTGGGGGGCTCTCAGCCCCAGCATTTT. The chain joins TRBV6-1 to TRBJ1-5; D is possibly TRBD1 (6 bases). CDR3 length: 17 residues. CDR1 and CDR2 from the germline V gene are MNHNS and SASEGT. V was trimmed by 0 bases and J by 6 bases, leaving 18 bases between them.

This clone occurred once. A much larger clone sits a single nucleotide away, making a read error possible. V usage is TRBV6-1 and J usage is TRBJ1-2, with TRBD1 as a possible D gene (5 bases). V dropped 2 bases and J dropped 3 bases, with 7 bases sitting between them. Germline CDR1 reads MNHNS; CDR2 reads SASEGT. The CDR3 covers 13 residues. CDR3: CASSERGYYGYTF. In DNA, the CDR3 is TGTGCCAGCAGTGAACGGGGCTACTATGGCTACACCTTC.

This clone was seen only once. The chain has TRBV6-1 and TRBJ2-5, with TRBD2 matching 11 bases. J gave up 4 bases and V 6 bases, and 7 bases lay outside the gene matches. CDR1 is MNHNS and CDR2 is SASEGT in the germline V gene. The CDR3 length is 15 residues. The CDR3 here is CASSTYTSGRETQYF. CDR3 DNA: TGTGCCAGCAGCACTTACACTAGCGGGAGAGAGACCCAGTACTTC.

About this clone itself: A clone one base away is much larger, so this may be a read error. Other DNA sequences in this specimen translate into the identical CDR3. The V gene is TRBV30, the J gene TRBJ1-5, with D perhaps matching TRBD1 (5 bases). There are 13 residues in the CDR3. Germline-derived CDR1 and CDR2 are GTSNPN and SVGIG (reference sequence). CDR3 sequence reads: CAWSVGGNQPQHF. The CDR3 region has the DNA TGTGCATGGAGTGTAGGGGGCAATCAGCCCCAGCATTTT. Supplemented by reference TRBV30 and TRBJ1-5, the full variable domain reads SQTIHQWPATLVQPVGSPLSLECTVEGTSNPNLYWYRQAAGRGLQLLFYSVGIGQISSEVPQNLSASRPQDRQFILSSKKLLLSDSGFYLCAWSVGGNQPQHFGDGTRLSIL.

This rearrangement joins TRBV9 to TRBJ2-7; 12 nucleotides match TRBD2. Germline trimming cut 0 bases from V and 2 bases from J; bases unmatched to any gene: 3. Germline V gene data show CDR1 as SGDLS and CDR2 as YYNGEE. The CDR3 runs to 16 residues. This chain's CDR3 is CASSVGLAGDPYEQYF. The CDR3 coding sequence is TGTGCCAGCAGCGTAGGACTAGCGGGAGACCCCTACGAGCAGTACTTC.

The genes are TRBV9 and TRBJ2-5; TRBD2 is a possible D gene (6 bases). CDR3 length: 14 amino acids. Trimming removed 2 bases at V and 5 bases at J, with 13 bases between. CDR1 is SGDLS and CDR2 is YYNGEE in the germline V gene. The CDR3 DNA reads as TGTGCCAGCAGCGTTAGTCAGGCGGGGGAGACCCAGTACTTC. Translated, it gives CASSVSQAGETQYF. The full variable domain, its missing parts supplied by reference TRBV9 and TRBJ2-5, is DSGVTQTPKHLITATGQRVTLRCSPRSGDLSVYWYQQSLDQGLQFLIQYYNGEERAKGNILERFSAQQFPDLHSELNLSSLELGDSALYFCASSVSQAGETQYFGPGTRLLVL.